These 2 T cell receptor beta chains came from one sample sequenced in a study of memory CD4+ T cells and cytomegalovirus serostatus (dated by TCRdb to about 2019). Single viable CD3+CD4+CD8-CD45RO+ cells were sorted as memory CD4+ T cells on a FACSAria II. Receptor amplification or capture employed the immunoSEQ multiplex PCR assay. The table was pulled from immuneACCESS by TCRdb, which kept in-frame rearrangements only. Such tables lose some clones; where checked, under half of the loss comes from unresolved V genes, and the rest has no known cause. The sample table records about 80,000 clones; approximately 80% of these occur just once. The biggest ten clones account for around 0.78% of the sample. The material sequenced was memory CD4+ T cells from blood. These receptors came from an adult in good health and CMV-seronegative.

Notes on this clone: This same CDR3 is encoded by further DNA sequences in the sample. The CDR3 is CASRVEAGYTF. The CDR3 DNA reads TGTGCCAGCAGGGTAGAGGCTGGCTACACCTTC. The chain is built from TRBV28 and TRBJ1-2, with D uncertain. V was clipped by 6 bases and J by 7 bases, with 9 bases between them. CDR3 length: 11 amino acids. Per the germline V gene, CDR1 is MDHEN and CDR2 is SYDVKM.

V and J are TRBV7-2 and TRBJ2-3; TRBD2 matches at 13 bases. J gave up 6 bases and V 4 bases, and 7 bases lay outside the gene matches. Germline CDR1 reads SGHTA; CDR2 reads FQGNSA. This CDR3 comprises 16 residues. CDR3 amino acids: CASSYGLAGERDTQYF. As DNA, the CDR3 is TGTGCCAGCAGCTACGGACTAGCGGGGGAGCGGGATACGCAGTATTTT.